The rows below give T cell receptor beta chains drawn from one sample of a study of CXCR3-negative and CXCR3-positive naive CD8 T cells. TCRdb reworked the 5' RACE reads into one entry per CDR3 protein, no DNA. The sample features about 40,000 distinct CDR3 sequences, with roughly 7.7% in its top ten. Sequenced: memory CD8+ T cells from blood. Every receptor here comes from a human donor in good health. Some clones in this sample may be carry-over from other donors' samples. Each CDR3 is given with its conserved first and last residue.

>TRBJ2-1|TRBV5-1
CASSMDLYNEQFF
>TRBJ2-5|TRBV29-1
CSVVRDLGETQYF
>TRBJ1-5|TRBV23-1
CAISDRGHYSNQPQHF
>TRBJ2-2|TRBV2
CAYRTGMDGELFF
>TRBJ2-3|TRBV15
CATSREQLGTDTQYF
>TRBJ2-1|TRBV9
CASSYPLNDTTGNEQFF
>TRBJ2-2|TRBV7-6
CASTPDYTGELFF
>TRBJ2-2|TRBV11-3
CASSPNRGGTNTGELFF
>TRBJ2-3|TRBV20-1
CSARDRSLTRTDTQYF
>TRBJ1-6|TRBV7-9
CASSLGGGDSPLHF
>TRBJ2-5|TRBV7-3
CASSLGLQGLGETQYF
>TRBJ2-3|TRBV7-2
CASSRTGGTTDTQYF
>TRBJ2-1|TRBV20-1
CSALGPVDEQFF
>TRBJ2-7|TRBV20-1
CSANGGGGVEMVEQYF
>TRBJ2-5|TRBV7-9
CASSLAMGQETQYF
>TRBJ2-7|TRBV5-1
CASSWTGSEQYF
>TRBJ2-7|TRBV25-1
CASSEFGDPHEQYF
>TRBJ2-3|TRBV28
CASSLGGMRATDTQYF
>TRBJ2-3|TRBV29-1
CSVEARQVRADTQYF
>TRBJ1-1|TRBV12-3/TRBV12-4
CASSPNRVEAFF
>TRBJ2-3|TRBV14
CASSGYPTDTQYF
>TRBJ2-7|TRBV7-9
CASSPREPGSSYEQYF
>TRBJ2-1|TRBV10-3
CAISALEAGERNEQFF
>TRBJ1-1|TRBV2
CASSEGQGRTEAFF
>TRBJ2-1|TRBV5-1
CASSLALAGESYNEQFF
>TRBJ2-3|TRBV29-1
CRGQDTDTQYF
>TRBJ2-1|TRBV7-9
CASSLGEDEQFF
>TRBJ2-7|TRBV5-1
CASSPGANGYEQYF
>TRBJ1-1|TRBV6-5
CASSYSRRLAEAFF